Below, one T cell receptor beta chain is given with its context. This record belongs to a study of blood T cell repertoires in COVID-19. About the study: Sites across the United States, Italy and Spain contributed samples from acute and convalescent COVID-19. Sources were T cells, B-cell-depleted T cells, or PBMCs; the material itself was cDNA or gDNA.

As processed by the authors: Estimation of nucleated cell counts was performed using reference gene primer amplification. The data were produced by immunoSEQ multiplex PCR, yet TCRdb's version contains in-frame clones alone and is incomplete. V and J calls plus clone size are reproduced from that table; the DNA served to infer D and trimming. There are approximately 310,000 clones in the sample; approximately 87% occur only once, and about 8% lies in the top ten. This CDR3 spans 15 amino acids. CDR1 is ENHRY, CDR2 SYGVKD, per germline. V was pared by 0 bases and J by 5 bases, with 8 bases between. The TCR originated in a woman aged 50 to 60 who had recovered from COVID-19. What was sequenced was peripheral blood. J is TRBJ1-6 and V is TRBV10-3, with D uncertain. The CDR3 protein is CAISESQADNSPLHF. CDR3 DNA sequence: TGTGCCATCAGTGAGTCTCAGGCTGATAATTCACCCCTCCACTTT.